This TCR beta chain was captured in a study of cytomegalovirus exposure and HLA in healthy donors. The wider study: In an early release, HLA-typed donors contributed about 79 million unique TCR sequences. The study, taken as a whole, reports: An Asian-associated ancestry cluster reportedly showed fewer N-insertions than the approximately 670-donor mean in a later analysis.

The study ran its PCR with 60 Vbeta and 13 Jbeta primers. Assay used: immunoSEQ multiplex PCR; TCRdb lists only in-frame clones, some missing. The profile shows approximately 190,000 clones, about 83% of them singletons. This clone was seen once. Its antigen is not known. The CDR3 is made up of 12 amino acids. Per the germline V gene, CDR1 is SEHNR and CDR2 is FQNEAQ (reference sequence). Between the trimmed V and J ends, which lost 2 bases and 6 bases, there was a span of 6 bases. This clonotype originated in a young woman in good health and CMV-seropositive. The chain uses TRBV7-9 and TRBJ2-3; D remains unclear. What was sequenced was PBMCs. The CDR3 sequence: CASSLYEDTQYF. As DNA, the CDR3 is TGTGCCAGCAGCTTATATGAGGATACGCAGTATTTT.